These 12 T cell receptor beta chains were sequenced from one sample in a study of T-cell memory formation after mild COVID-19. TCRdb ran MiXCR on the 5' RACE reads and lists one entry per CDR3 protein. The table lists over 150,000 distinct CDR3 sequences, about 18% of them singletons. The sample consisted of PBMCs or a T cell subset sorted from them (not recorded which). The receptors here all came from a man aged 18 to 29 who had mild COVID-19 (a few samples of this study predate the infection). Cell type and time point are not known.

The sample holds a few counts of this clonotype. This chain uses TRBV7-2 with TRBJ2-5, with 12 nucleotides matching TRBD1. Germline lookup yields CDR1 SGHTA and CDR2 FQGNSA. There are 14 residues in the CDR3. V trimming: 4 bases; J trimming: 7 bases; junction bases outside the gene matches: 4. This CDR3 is CASSWDRGLGTQYF. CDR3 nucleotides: TGTGCCAGCAGCTGGGACAGGGGGCTCGGGACCCAGTACTTC.

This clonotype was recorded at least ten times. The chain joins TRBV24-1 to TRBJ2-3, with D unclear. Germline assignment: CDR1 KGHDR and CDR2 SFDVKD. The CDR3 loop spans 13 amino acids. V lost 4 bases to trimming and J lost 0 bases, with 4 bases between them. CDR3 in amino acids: CATSEGSTDTQYF. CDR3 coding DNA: TGTGCCACCAGTGAGGGGAGCACAGATACGCAGTATTTT.

CDR3 nucleotides: TGTGCCATCAGCCCGCGTCAGGGGTCACCCCTCCACTTT. Residues: CAISPRQGSPLHF. V and J are TRBV10-3 and TRBJ1-6, with D tentatively TRBD1 (6 bases). CDR1 and CDR2 from the germline V gene are ENHRY and SYGVKD. The CDR3 covers 13 residues. V was clipped by 6 bases and J by 10 bases, with 13 bases between them.

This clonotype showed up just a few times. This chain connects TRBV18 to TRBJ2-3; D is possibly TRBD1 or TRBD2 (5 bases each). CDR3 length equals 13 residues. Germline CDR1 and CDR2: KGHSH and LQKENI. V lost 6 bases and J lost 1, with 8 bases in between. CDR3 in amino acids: CASSQGGTDTQYF. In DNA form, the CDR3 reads TGTGCCAGCTCGCAGGGAGGCACAGATACGCAGTATTTT.

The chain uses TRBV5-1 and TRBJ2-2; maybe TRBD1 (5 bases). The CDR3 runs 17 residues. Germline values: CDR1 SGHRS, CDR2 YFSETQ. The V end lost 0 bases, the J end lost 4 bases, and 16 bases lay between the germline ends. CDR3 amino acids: CASSLGDQKGFTGELFF. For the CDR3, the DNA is TGCGCCAGCAGCTTGGGTGACCAGAAGGGGTTCACCGGGGAGCTGTTTTTT.

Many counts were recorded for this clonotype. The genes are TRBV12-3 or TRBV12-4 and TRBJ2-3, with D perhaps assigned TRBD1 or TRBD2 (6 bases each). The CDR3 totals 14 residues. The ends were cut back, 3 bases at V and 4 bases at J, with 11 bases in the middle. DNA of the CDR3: TGTGCCAGCAGTTTCGGGGGCTTGGCAGATACGCAGTATTTT. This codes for CASSFGGLADTQYF.

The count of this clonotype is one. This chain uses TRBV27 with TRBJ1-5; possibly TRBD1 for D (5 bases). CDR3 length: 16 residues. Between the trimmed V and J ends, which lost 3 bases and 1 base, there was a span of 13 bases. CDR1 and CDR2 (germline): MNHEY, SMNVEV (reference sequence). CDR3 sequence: CASSFRGNGSNQPQHF. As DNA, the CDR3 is TGTGCCAGCAGTTTCCGGGGGAACGGGAGCAATCAGCCCCAGCATTTT.

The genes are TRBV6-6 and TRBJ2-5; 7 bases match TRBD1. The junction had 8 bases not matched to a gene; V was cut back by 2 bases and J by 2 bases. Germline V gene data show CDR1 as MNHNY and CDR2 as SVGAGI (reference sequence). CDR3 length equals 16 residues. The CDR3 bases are TGTGCCAGCAGTTACCCGACAGGGAGTCTTCAAGAGACCCAGTACTTC. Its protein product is CASSYPTGSLQETQYF.

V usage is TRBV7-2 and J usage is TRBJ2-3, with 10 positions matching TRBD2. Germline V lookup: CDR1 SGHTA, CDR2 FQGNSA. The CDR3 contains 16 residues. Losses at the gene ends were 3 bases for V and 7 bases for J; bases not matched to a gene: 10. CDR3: CASSLVAAGGLNTQYF. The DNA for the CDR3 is TGTGCCAGCAGCTTGGTTGCAGCGGGGGGGCTAAATACGCAGTATTTT.

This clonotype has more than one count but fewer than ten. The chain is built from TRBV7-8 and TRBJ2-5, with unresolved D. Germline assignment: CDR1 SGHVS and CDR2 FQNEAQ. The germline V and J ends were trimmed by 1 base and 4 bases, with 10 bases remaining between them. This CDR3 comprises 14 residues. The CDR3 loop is CASSLGAIAETQYF. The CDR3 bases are TGTGCCAGCAGCTTAGGGGCTATTGCAGAGACCCAGTACTTC.

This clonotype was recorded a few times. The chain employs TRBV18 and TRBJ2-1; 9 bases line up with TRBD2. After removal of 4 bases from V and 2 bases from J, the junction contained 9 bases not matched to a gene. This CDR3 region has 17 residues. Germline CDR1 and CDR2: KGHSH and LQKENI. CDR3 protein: CASSLAGTSRTYNEQFF. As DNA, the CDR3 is TGTGCCAGCTCACTAGCGGGGACTAGCCGGACCTACAATGAGCAGTTCTTC.

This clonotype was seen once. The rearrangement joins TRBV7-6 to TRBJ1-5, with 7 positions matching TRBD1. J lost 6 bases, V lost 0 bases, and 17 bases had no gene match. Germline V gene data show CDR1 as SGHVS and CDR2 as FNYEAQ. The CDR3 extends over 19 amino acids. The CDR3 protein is CASSLARGGSIWGVQPQHF. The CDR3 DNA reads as TGTGCCAGCAGCTTAGCACGAGGGGGCAGTATTTGGGGCGTTCAGCCCCAGCATTTT.